Listed below are T cell receptor beta chains from one sample, sequenced in a study of shared clonotypes between healthy human individuals. Produced via immunoSEQ multiplex PCR; TCRdb's table is partial and in-frame only. In the table there are over 1.5 million clones, 98% of which are singletons. The sequenced sample consisted of naive CD4+ T cells sorted from blood. The receptors here all came from a man aged 30 to 45 in good health. Both conserved end residues are part of each CDR3. The D gene is left open where the match is weak. A clone size is listed for some rows: how often the clone was seen (once, few, many), or a class if it is expanded.

cdr3_aa cdr3_nt j_call d_call clone_size v_call
CASSVDDATCFF TGTGCCAGCAGCGTAGACGACGCTACGTGTTTCTTC TRBJ2-1 . . TRBV9
CASSLPPNEQFF TGTGCCAGCAGTTTGCCCCCCAATGAGCAGTTCTTC TRBJ2-1 . once TRBV27
CSVSHGVTGELFF TGCAGCGTTTCACATGGGGTCACCGGGGAGCTGTTTTTT TRBJ2-2 . . TRBV29-1
CSVIRDRGAKNIQYF TGCAGCGTTATCCGGGACAGGGGTGCCAAAAACATTCAGTACTTC TRBJ2-4 TRBD1 . TRBV29-1
CASSSWGRGHEQYF TGTGCCAGCAGCTCCTGGGGCAGGGGACACGAGCAGTACTTC TRBJ2-7 . . TRBV13
CASNLRGRGGTDTQYF TGTGCCAGCAACCTACGGGGCAGGGGAGGCACAGATACGCAGTATTTT TRBJ2-3 . . TRBV7-9
CASSPIAGSYEQYF TGTGCCAGCAGTCCCATCGCCGGTTCCTACGAGCAGTACTTC TRBJ2-7 . . TRBV6-5
CATEGDSGANVLTF TGTGCCACCGAGGGAGACTCTGGGGCCAACGTCCTGACTTTC TRBJ2-6 . . TRBV28
CASSIDVGTEAFF TGTGCCAGTAGTATAGATGTAGGGACTGAAGCTTTCTTT TRBJ1-1 . . TRBV19
CASSSGLAGFYEQYF TGTGCCAGCAGCTCGGGACTAGCGGGATTCTACGAGCAGTACTTC TRBJ2-7 TRBD2 . TRBV7-8
CASPPADSGNSGHAYEQYF TGTGCCAGCCCCCCGGCGGACAGCGGGAATTCGGGTCATGCCTACGAGCAGTACTTC TRBJ2-7 . . TRBV4-2
CASNLSTDTQYF TGTGCCAGCAATCTAAGCACAGATACGCAGTATTTT TRBJ2-3 . . TRBV2
CASSRQRYEQYF TGTGCCAGCAGCCGACAACGTTACGAGCAGTACTTC TRBJ2-7 . once TRBV14
CASSPSGPLSAEAFF TGTGCCAGCAGCCCTTCGGGACCCCTTAGCGCTGAAGCTTTCTTT TRBJ1-1 . . TRBV5-4
CASSNTGAYEQYF TGTGCCAGCAGCAACACAGGGGCCTACGAGCAGTACTTC TRBJ2-7 TRBD1 . TRBV5-8
CSVSIQGDQPQHF TGCAGCGTTTCAATACAGGGCGATCAGCCCCAGCATTTT TRBJ1-5 . . TRBV29-1
CASSGDIQETQYF TGTGCCAGCAGTGGCGACATTCAAGAGACCCAGTACTTC TRBJ2-5 . . TRBV2
CASSVGGAVVGGELFF TGTGCCAGCAGCGTAGGTGGGGCCGTTGTGGGCGGGGAGCTGTTTTTT TRBJ2-2 . . TRBV9
CSVSIGTAEAFF TGCAGCGTTTCGATAGGGACAGCTGAAGCTTTCTTT TRBJ1-1 TRBD1 . TRBV29-1
CSVRTPNEKLFF TGCAGCGTCCGGACCCCGAATGAAAAACTGTTTTTT TRBJ1-4 . . TRBV29-1
CASSTSGTGELFF TGTGCCAGCAGCACGAGCGGCACCGGGGAGCTGTTTTTT TRBJ2-2 . . TRBV5-4
CASSPSGLAGDQETQYF TGTGCCAGCTCACCCTCGGGACTAGCGGGAGATCAAGAGACCCAGTACTTC TRBJ2-5 TRBD2 once TRBV18
CASSPGQGTEKLFF TGTGCCAGCTCACCAGGGCAGGGGACTGAAAAACTGTTTTTT TRBJ1-4 . . TRBV18
CASSRTSGYEQYF TGCGCCAGCAGCCGGACTAGCGGCTACGAGCAGTACTTC TRBJ2-7 TRBD2 . TRBV4-3
CASSQDVRDRGREQYF TGTGCCAGCAGCCAAGATGTCAGGGACAGGGGGCGCGAGCAGTACTTC TRBJ2-7 TRBD1 . TRBV14
CSAPRSNYGYTF TGCAGCGCCCCGAGGAGTAACTATGGCTACACCTTC TRBJ1-2 . . TRBV29-1
CASSRTPAEGYEQYF TGTGCCAGCAGCCGGACCCCGGCAGAAGGCTACGAGCAGTACTTC TRBJ2-7 . . TRBV6-1
CASSMTGATYEQYF TGTGCCAGCAGCATGACAGGGGCAACCTACGAGCAGTACTTC TRBJ2-7 TRBD1 . TRBV6-5
CASSPPQARSGNTIYF TGTGCCAGCTCACCACCACAGGCTCGATCTGGAAACACCATATATTTT TRBJ1-3 . once TRBV18
CASSSNRGQIEAFF TGCGCCAGCAGCTCCAACCGTGGACAAATTGAAGCTTTCTTT TRBJ1-1 . . TRBV5-1
CASSYAGLASNEQFF TGTGCCAGCAGTTACGCCGGACTAGCGAGTAATGAGCAGTTCTTC TRBJ2-1 TRBD2 . TRBV6-5
CAWNAPQNSYNEQFF TGTGCCTGGAACGCACCCCAAAACTCCTACAATGAGCAGTTCTTC TRBJ2-1 . . TRBV30
CASSVGRDTEAFF TGTGCCAGCAGTGTGGGACGGGATACTGAAGCTTTCTTT TRBJ1-1 . . TRBV2
CASSLVARNTGELFF TGTGCCAGCAGCTTAGTGGCAAGGAACACCGGGGAGCTGTTTTTT TRBJ2-2 . . TRBV11-2
CASSPYRGTPQETQYF TGTGCCAGCAGCCCCTACCGCGGGACACCTCAAGAGACCCAGTACTTC TRBJ2-5 . . TRBV5-4
CASTLLGLAGGVSSYNEQFF TGTGCCAGCACCCTCCTAGGACTAGCGGGAGGGGTGAGCTCCTACAATGAGCAGTTCTTC TRBJ2-1 TRBD2 . TRBV27
CASSAGTSTNEQFF TGCGCCAGCAGTGCCGGGACTAGCACTAATGAGCAGTTCTTC TRBJ2-1 TRBD2 . TRBV10-2
CASRPGHTGELFF TGCGCCAGCAGACCAGGTCACACCGGGGAGCTGTTTTTT TRBJ2-2 . . TRBV23-1
CASSLNTGELFF TGTGCCAGCAGTCTTAACACCGGGGAGCTGTTTTTT TRBJ2-2 . once TRBV27
CASTPLAGGPPYEQYF TGTGCCAGTACTCCCCTAGCGGGAGGTCCCCCCTACGAGCAGTACTTC TRBJ2-7 TRBD2 . TRBV19
CASTRQGSRDEQFF TGTGCCAGCACGCGACAGGGATCGAGGGATGAGCAGTTCTTC TRBJ2-1 TRBD1 . TRBV11-2
CASSWGTSGTDTQYF TGCGCCAGCAGCTGGGGGACTAGCGGCACAGATACGCAGTATTTT TRBJ2-3 TRBD2 . TRBV5-1
CASSPPDLDLYF TGCGCCAGCAGCCCGCCGGACTTGGATCTGTATTTT TRBJ2-3 . . TRBV5-1
CASSPGGAGVYEQYF TGTGCCAGCAGCCCCGGGGGAGCGGGAGTCTACGAGCAGTACTTC TRBJ2-7 TRBD2 . TRBV7-9
CASSPSGTGSHEQYF TGTGCCAGCTCACCATCCGGGACAGGGTCTCACGAGCAGTACTTC TRBJ2-7 TRBD1 . TRBV18
CAISEGLAGSYEQYF TGTGCCATCAGTGAAGGACTAGCGGGATCCTACGAGCAGTACTTC TRBJ2-7 TRBD2 . TRBV10-3
CAISVMDTQYF TGTGCCATCAGTGTGATGGATACGCAGTATTTT TRBJ2-3 . . TRBV10-3
CASKDASDTQYF TGTGCCAGCAAGGATGCAAGCGATACGCAGTATTTT TRBJ2-3 . . TRBV5-4
CASSPRRGSSAGELFF TGTGCCAGCTCACCACGAAGAGGGTCCTCGGCCGGGGAGCTGTTTTTT TRBJ2-2 . . TRBV18
CASSLGQGWGTGELFF TGTGCCAGCAGCTTAGGGCAGGGGTGGGGCACCGGGGAGCTGTTTTTT TRBJ2-2 . . TRBV11-2
CASSLGATRMNTEAFF TGTGCCAGCAGCTTGGGGGCTACTCGCATGAACACTGAAGCTTTCTTT TRBJ1-1 . . TRBV5-6
CASSQDDSQETQYF TGCGCCAGCAGCCAAGACGACAGCCAAGAGACCCAGTACTTC TRBJ2-5 . . TRBV4-3
CASSDTGQETQYF TGCGCCAGCAGTGACACGGGCCAAGAGACCCAGTACTTC TRBJ2-5 . once TRBV10-2
CASSPSILWGTEAFF TGTGCCAGTAGTCCCAGCATCCTGTGGGGCACTGAAGCTTTCTTT TRBJ1-1 . . TRBV19
CASRNEWNTEAFF TGTGCCAGCAGGAACGAGTGGAACACTGAAGCTTTCTTT TRBJ1-1 . . TRBV6-4
CASRPAGASDTQYF TGTGCCAGCAGGCCAGCGGGAGCCTCAGATACGCAGTATTTT TRBJ2-3 TRBD2 . TRBV14
CASSLGQGAETQYF TGCGCCAGCAGCTTGGGACAGGGGGCGGAGACCCAGTACTTC TRBJ2-5 TRBD1 . TRBV5-1
CASSQNTGELFF TGTGCCAGCAGTCAAAACACCGGGGAGCTGTTTTTT TRBJ2-2 . . TRBV6-5
CASSVVTNLLYGYTF TGTGCCAGCAGCGTAGTGACCAATTTACTCTATGGCTACACCTTC TRBJ1-2 . . TRBV9
CASRWKGNTGELFF TGTGCCAGCCGGTGGAAGGGGAACACCGGGGAGCTGTTTTTT TRBJ2-2 . . TRBV19